The 15 T cell receptor beta chains listed next were all sequenced from one sample in a study of metastatic and nonmetastatic thyroid tumors. None of the patients had undergone any treatment ahead of thyroid surgery. TCRdb ran MiXCR on the PCR reads. The sample includes about 90,000 clones, around 7.8% of them seen just once. The specimen sequenced was blood. These receptors were obtained from a female donor with papillary thyroid cancer or a benign thyroid nodule (not recorded which). Some clones in this sample may be carry-over from other donors' samples.

This sequence joins TRBV11-3 and TRBJ1-2; TRBD1 matches 7 bases. The CDR3 has 14 amino acids. CDR1 is SGHNT and CDR2 is YENEEA in the germline V gene. The V and J ends lost 6 bases and 6 bases, in that order; junction bases with no gene match: 10. CDR3 sequence: CASRFRDSKHGYTF. DNA of the CDR3: TGTGCCAGCAGATTCCGGGACAGTAAACATGGCTACACCTTC.

At least ten counts were recorded for this clone. The chain is built from TRBV6-2 or TRBV6-3 and TRBJ1-2, with 7 bases fitting TRBD1. This CDR3 has 15 residues. The junction had 7 bases not matched to a gene; V was cut back by 2 bases and J by 4 bases. The germline CDR1 and CDR2 sequences are MNHEY and SVGEGT. CDR3 sequence: CASSYPPDRFYGYTF. CDR3 nucleotide sequence: TGTGCCAGCAGTTACCCCCCGGACAGGTTCTATGGCTACACCTTC.

Notes on this clone: This may be a read error, as it is one base from a much larger clone. The chain carries TRBV19 and TRBJ2-7; the D gene is possibly TRBD2 (6 bases). The CDR3 is 13 residues long. Germline V gene data show CDR1 as LNHDA and CDR2 as SQIVND (reference sequence). V lost 8 bases and J lost 3, with 14 bases in between. The CDR3 sequence is CASVETRGYEQYF. As DNA, the CDR3 is TGTGCCAGTGTCGAAACGCGGGGCTACGAGCAGTACTTC.

There are many counts of this clone. The CDR3 is CASSPYRLQETQYF. CDR3 sequence (DNA): TGTGCCAGCAGCCCATACCGACTGCAAGAGACCCAGTACTTC. V and J are TRBV28 and TRBJ2-5; D gene uncertain. Germline lookup yields CDR1 MDHEN and CDR2 SYDVKM. Trimming took off 6 bases at V and 2 bases at J, with 13 bases between the two ends. CDR3 size: 14 residues. The entire variable domain, with the rest obtained from reference TRBV28 and TRBJ2-5, is as follows: DVKVTQSSRYLVKRTGEKVFLECVQDMDHENMFWYRQDPGLGLRLIYFSYDVKMKEKGDIPEGYSVSREKKERFSLILESASTNQTSMYLCASSPYRLQETQYFGPGTRLLVL.

This clone came up many times. V usage is TRBV6-6 and J usage is TRBJ2-1; tentatively, D is TRBD2 (6 bases). The CDR3 extends over 17 amino acids. V was pared by 2 bases and J by 7 bases, with 21 bases between. Germline assignment: CDR1 MNHNY and CDR2 SVGAGI (reference sequence). CDR3 in amino acids: CASSYLRMAGNRNEQFF. CDR3 nucleotide sequence: TGTGCCAGCAGTTACCTTCGCATGGCGGGAAATAGAAATGAGCAGTTCTTC.

Many counts were recorded for this clone. V is TRBV4-1 and J is TRBJ2-7, with D unclear. Germline lookup yields CDR1 MGHRA and CDR2 YSYEKL. The CDR3 contains 16 residues. V was trimmed by 4 bases and J by 5 bases, leaving 21 bases between them. Here the CDR3 DNA reads TGCGCCAGCAGCCGCAACTGGGCCGCCCGGTTTGACGAGCAGTACTTC. It yields the protein CASSRNWAARFDEQYF.

This clone came up many times. The chain recombines TRBV6-1 with TRBJ1-1; the D is unclear. Trimming removed 6 bases from V and 0 bases from J, with 8 bases in between. The length of the CDR3 is 13 residues. CDR1 is MNHNS and CDR2 is SASEGT in the germline V gene. The CDR3 DNA is TGTGCCAGCAGGCGAGAAATGAACACTGAAGCTTTCTTT. It specifies CASRREMNTEAFF.

As regards this clone: Being one base from a much bigger clone, this may be a read error. The V call is TRBV27, the J call TRBJ2-2; no definite D call. The CDR3 consists of 13 residues. V was trimmed by 8 bases and J by 6 bases, leaving 13 bases between them. Germline V gives CDR1 MNHEY, CDR2 SMNVEV (reference sequence). CDR3 coding DNA: TGTGCCAGCCGTGTGGGGAAGCCCGGGGAGCTGTTTTTT. The encoded protein is CASRVGKPGELFF.

This clone was observed many times. This sequence joins TRBV7-2 and TRBJ1-5; TRBD1 is a possible D gene (5 bases). The germline V gene encodes CDR1 SGHTA and CDR2 FQGNSA. V was pared by 1 base and J by 6 bases, with 10 bases between. The CDR3 is 14 amino acids. CDR3 in amino acids: CASSLVGGSQPQHF. The CDR3 coding sequence is TGTGCCAGCAGCTTAGTTGGGGGAAGTCAGCCCCAGCATTTT.

This clone has only one observation. The chain links TRBV7-6 to TRBJ2-3; D could derive from TRBD1 or TRBD2 (6 bases each). CDR1 is SGHVS and CDR2 is FNYEAQ in the germline V gene. The CDR3 contains 13 residues. With 5 bases removed from V and 8 bases from J, the gap between germline ends came to 14 bases. CDR3 sequence: CASSRGPDGTQYF. CDR3 sequence (DNA): TGTGCCAGCAGCCGGGGGCCCGATGGTACGCAGTATTTT.

This clone was observed at least ten times. This may arise from a read error, as a much more abundant clone is one base away. Within the sample, other DNA sequences also encode this same CDR3. This chain uses TRBV6-1 with TRBJ1-6; TRBD1 might be the D (6 bases). The CDR3 covers 17 residues. Germline V gene lookup returns CDR1 MNHNS and CDR2 SASEGT. V was trimmed by 6 bases and J by 8 bases, leaving 23 bases between them. The CDR3 region is CASSLPPTGAIHSPLHF. The CDR3 bases are TGTGCCAGCAGCCTTCCGCCTACGGGGGCGATCCATTCACCCCTCCACTTT.

This clone was recorded many times. This chain joins TRBV7-9 and TRBJ2-7, with D possibly matching TRBD1 (5 bases). There are 16 residues in the CDR3. V was trimmed by 3 bases and J by 0 bases, leaving 15 bases between them. Germline CDR1 is SEHNR and CDR2 is FQNEAQ (reference sequence). The CDR3 here is CASSFLDGDSSYEQYF. The CDR3 nucleotides read TGTGCCAGCAGCTTTCTGGACGGCGACAGCTCCTACGAGCAGTACTTC. The whole variable domain, filled in from reference TRBV7-9 and TRBJ2-7, reads DTGVSQNPRHKITKRGQNVTFRCDPISEHNRLYWYRQTLGQGPEFLTYFQNEAQLEKSRLLSDRFSAERPKGSFSTLEIQRTEQGDSAMYLCASSFLDGDSSYEQYFGPGTRLTVT.

This clone was counted between two and nine times. This chain connects TRBV12-3 or TRBV12-4 to TRBJ1-2; D gene unclear. The length of the CDR3 is 15 residues. V was clipped by 2 bases and J by 2 bases, with 12 bases between them. Here the CDR3 DNA reads TGTGCCAGCAGTTTAAAGTTGGAAAACAACTATGGCTACACCTTC. As protein: CASSLKLENNYGYTF.

The table lists this clone with many counts. This chain links TRBV5-1 with TRBJ1-1; D is unclear. Germline CDR1 is SGHRS and CDR2 is YFSETQ. The CDR3 totals 14 residues. V was shortened by 3 bases and J by 1 base, with 10 bases between the two germline ends. The chain's CDR3 is CASSYREGNTEAFF. CDR3 nucleotide sequence: TGCGCCAGCAGCTACCGGGAGGGGAACACTGAAGCTTTCTTT.

This clone was recorded many times. Other DNA sequences in this specimen translate into the identical CDR3. The CDR3 nucleotides read TGTGCCAGCAGTCCAACCCGTCCAGGGCCCGAGCAGTACTTC. Translating gives CASSPTRPGPEQYF. J is TRBJ2-7 and V is TRBV6-1; D is possibly TRBD1 (5 bases). This CDR3 region has 14 residues. V lost 5 bases and J 6 bases, leaving 17 bases between the germline ends. Germline CDR1 is MNHNS and CDR2 is SASEGT.